What follows describes a single T cell receptor beta chain. Its antigen is currently not known. No base qualities exist here, and no much larger clone lies one base off it. The label giving this sample's time point can be read as: baseline before first vaccination. Samples from vaccinated people were obtained from the UK trials COV001 and COV002, which included a single-blind randomized controlled phase 2/3 trial of AZD1222 (ChAdOx1 nCoV-19) in healthy adults. Trial participant PBMC samples were collected at day 0 and day 28 after the second dose for TCRbeta chain sequencing. The record originates from a study of T cell responses to AZD1222 COVID-19 vaccine (dated by TCRdb to about 2021). For the wider study: AZD1222 recipients with second doses at about 4 weeks or about 12 weeks were pooled, because spike-specific TCR depth and breadth did not differ between schedules. Trial participants were enrolled into age subgroups of 18-55, 56-69 and 70-plus years, which contained approximately 150, 28 and 58 TCR-sequenced participants, respectively. TCR sequencing was performed for 230 to 250 trial participants, of whom some 200 were given two doses of AZD1222 and approximately 25 were given two doses of MenACWY control vaccine.

The CDR3 regions of human TCRbeta chains were analyzed by immunosequencing. The authors' pipeline ran thus. Repertoire TCRs were checked for matches against a reference library of SARS-CoV-2-specific TCRs that had been generated using the MIRA antigen-specificity platform. Breadth was defined as the fraction of unique TCRs that were SARS-CoV-2-associated. Depth was defined as the fraction of total T cells that were SARS-CoV-2-associated. Using the MIRA data, each spike-specific TCR was assigned both to the spike region to which the TCR was reactive and to a CD4 or CD8 class. Log10-transformed breadth and depth values were compared by one-way ANOVA with Sidak's multiple comparisons tests. Drawn from immuneACCESS, this table holds only the in-frame rearrangements with V and J called that TCRdb kept. Clones are partly lost; checked studies trace under half to an unresolved V gene and leave the rest unexplained. That table supplies the V and J calls and clone size; D and trimming were determined from the DNA. The sample yields around 83,000 clones; 88% were counted once. The ten largest clones capture about 19% of the sample.

On the study overall, not on this receptor specifically: Because no day 14 peak-response samples were available, the repertoires could be characterized only after the peak T cell response. Vaccine-associated CD4 TCRs spanned the whole spike protein, with dominant responses in regions 160-218 and 743-854. After two AZD1222 doses, spike-specific TCR breadth and depth were significantly higher than at day 0 and than in MenACWY recipients. Conclusions about previously exposed vaccinees were limited because only a handful of AZD1222 recipients were SARS-CoV-2 seropositive at baseline. In the small 56-69-year group, the increase in depth fell short of significance, most likely because of low power. Epitopes outside the regions mutated in the B.1.351 and B.1.1.7 variants were reportedly recognized by nearly half of the unique spike-specific TCRs. Participants were mostly white British and included more females than males, and it was suggested by the authors that clonal diversity may have been underestimated.

The CDR3 runs 15 amino acids, cysteine and phenylalanine included. Left in the record is the CDR3 DNA by itself, 45 bases read in frame from the first base. The germline V gene gives CDR1 as MNHEY and CDR2 as SVGEGT. For this chain, trimming is 6 bases at the V end and 1 base at the J end, and the number of junction bases without a gene match is 7. Specimen: peripheral blood, collected on day 0 of AZD1222 vaccination. This receptor was obtained from an adult in good health. The V gene is TRBV6-2 or TRBV6-3 and the J gene is TRBJ2-7; the junction holds 9 bases that match TRBD2. The sequenced DNA is TGTGCCAGCAGCTCCCCGACTAGCGGTTCCTACGAGCAGTACTTC. The resulting protein is CASSSPTSGSYEQYF.